The entry that follows covers one TCR beta chain sequence. What it binds is not known. The data stem from a study of T cell responses to AZD1222 COVID-19 vaccine. About the research overall: Recipients boosted at about 4 weeks or about 12 weeks are pooled.

The repertoire was sequenced with immunoSEQ multiplex PCR; TCRdb's copy has only in-frame clones and lacks some. The sample carries nearly 110,000 clones, around nine tenths recorded once. V trimming: 5 bases; J trimming: 3 bases; junction bases outside the gene matches: 7. This CDR3 comprises 14 residues. Germline V gene lookup returns CDR1 SQVTM and CDR2 ANQGSEA. Overall study findings and caveats: Reportedly, close to half of spike-specific TCRs are directed against unmutated variant regions.

This receptor was obtained from an adult in good health. This chain joins TRBV29-1 and TRBJ2-3; 8 bases agree with TRBD1. This sample comprised peripheral blood, obtained on day 0 of AZD1222 vaccination. The CDR3 loop is CSVSRQGKTDTQYF. CDR3 sequence (DNA): TGCAGCGTTAGCCGACAGGGGAAAACAGATACGCAGTATTTT.